This is a list of T cell receptor beta chains from one sample in a study of T cells after somatic rescue of genetic block. Clones were sequenced by immunoSEQ multiplex PCR, and TCRdb holds only the in-frame ones, with some missing. The sample lists 88,000 or so clones; 80% to 90% were seen once. What was sequenced was peripheral blood mononuclear cells (PBMCs). Receptor source: a woman aged 18-35 years. CDR3s include the opening cysteine and the closing phenylalanine or tryptophan. Each record gives: V gene, clone size, D gene, J gene, CDR3 protein, CDR3 DNA. D genes are given only for firm matches. Clone size is not always given. Where it is, it says once, few, many or a class for expanded clones.

v_gene: TRBV6-1
abundance: NA
d_gene: TRBD2
j_gene: TRBJ2-1
CDR3aa: CASSEAQAGHNEQFF
CDR3nt: TGTGCCAGCAGTGAAGCTCAAGCGGGGCACAATGAGCAGTTCTTC

v_gene: TRBV4-1
abundance: NA
d_gene: NA
j_gene: TRBJ1-2
CDR3aa: CASSQAGEDLNYGYTF
CDR3nt: TGCGCCAGCAGCCAAGCGGGCGAAGATCTTAACTATGGCTACACCTTC

v_gene: TRBV15
abundance: NA
d_gene: NA
j_gene: TRBJ1-4
CDR3aa: CATSRGLINEKLFF
CDR3nt: TGTGCCACCAGCAGGGGGCTTATTAATGAAAAACTGTTTTTT

v_gene: TRBV30
abundance: NA
d_gene: TRBD1
j_gene: TRBJ1-1
CDR3aa: CAWSQAGGRSAFF
CDR3nt: TGTGCCTGGAGTCAAGCAGGGGGTCGGTCGGCTTTCTTT

v_gene: TRBV4-1
abundance: NA
d_gene: TRBD2
j_gene: TRBJ2-3
CDR3aa: CASSHSPGLAGVDTQYF
CDR3nt: TGCGCCAGCAGCCATTCTCCGGGACTAGCGGGAGTAGATACGCAGTATTTT

v_gene: TRBV4-1
abundance: NA
d_gene: TRBD1
j_gene: TRBJ1-1
CDR3aa: CASRASETGMNTEAFF
CDR3nt: TGCGCCAGCAGGGCAAGCGAGACAGGGATGAACACTGAAGCTTTCTTT

v_gene: TRBV6-5
abundance: few
d_gene: NA
j_gene: TRBJ2-7
CDR3aa: CASSYRGHSYEQYF
CDR3nt: TGTGCCAGCAGTTACAGGGGACACTCCTACGAGCAGTACTTC

v_gene: TRBV28
abundance: NA
d_gene: TRBD1
j_gene: TRBJ2-1
CDR3aa: CASTRWGTGAGNEQFF
CDR3nt: TGTGCCAGCACTCGATGGGGGACAGGGGCGGGCAATGAGCAGTTCTTC

v_gene: TRBV6-5
abundance: NA
d_gene: TRBD2
j_gene: TRBJ2-2
CDR3aa: CASSYEASGTTGELFF
CDR3nt: TGTGCCAGCAGTTACGAGGCTAGCGGGACGACCGGGGAGCTGTTTTTT

v_gene: TRBV2
abundance: NA
d_gene: TRBD2
j_gene: TRBJ2-3
CDR3aa: CASSYGTSGILTDTQYF
CDR3nt: TGTGCCAGCAGTTACGGGACTAGCGGGATCCTCACAGATACGCAGTATTTT

v_gene: TRBV27
abundance: NA
d_gene: NA
j_gene: TRBJ1-2
CDR3aa: CASKGEGYTF
CDR3nt: TGTGCCAGCAAAGGGGAAGGCTACACCTTC

v_gene: TRBV19
abundance: NA
d_gene: NA
j_gene: TRBJ2-6
CDR3aa: CASSTPVSGANVLTF
CDR3nt: TGTGCCAGTAGTACCCCCGTCTCTGGGGCCAACGTCCTGACTTTC

v_gene: TRBV2
abundance: NA
d_gene: NA
j_gene: TRBJ1-5
CDR3aa: CGQSADSNQPQHF
CDR3nt: TGTGGTCAGTCGGCAGATAGCAATCAGCCCCAGCATTTT

v_gene: TRBV5-1
abundance: NA
d_gene: NA
j_gene: TRBJ2-5
CDR3aa: CASSLVGQETQYF
CDR3nt: TGCGCCAGCAGCTTGGTGGGCCAAGAGACCCAGTACTTC

v_gene: TRBV6-5
abundance: NA
d_gene: NA
j_gene: TRBJ2-1
CDR3aa: CASSYGQGPYNEQFF
CDR3nt: TGTGCCAGCAGTTACGGTCAGGGTCCCTACAATGAGCAGTTCTTC

v_gene: TRBV11-2
abundance: NA
d_gene: NA
j_gene: TRBJ1-5
CDR3aa: CASSLDDFGPQHF
CDR3nt: TGTGCCAGCAGCTTAGATGACTTTGGGCCCCAGCATTTT

v_gene: TRBV6-4
abundance: NA
d_gene: NA
j_gene: TRBJ1-2
CDR3aa: CASSDSEKGGYTF
CDR3nt: TGTGCCAGCAGTGACTCGGAGAAAGGTGGCTACACCTTC

v_gene: TRBV5-4
abundance: NA
d_gene: TRBD2
j_gene: TRBJ2-3
CDR3aa: CASSDPPGLAGVGEDTQYF
CDR3nt: TGTGCCAGCAGCGACCCTCCGGGACTAGCGGGAGTTGGGGAAGATACGCAGTATTTT

v_gene: TRBV27
abundance: NA
d_gene: NA
j_gene: TRBJ1-2
CDR3aa: CASSLGSNYGYTF
CDR3nt: TGTGCCAGCAGTTTGGGCAGCAACTATGGCTACACCTTC

v_gene: TRBV18
abundance: NA
d_gene: TRBD1
j_gene: TRBJ1-4
CDR3aa: CASSPDGTAWEKLFF
CDR3nt: TGTGCCAGCTCACCTGACGGGACAGCCTGGGAAAAACTGTTTTTT

v_gene: TRBV7-9
abundance: few
d_gene: NA
j_gene: TRBJ1-1
CDR3aa: CASSFGATEAFF
CDR3nt: TGTGCCAGCAGTTTCGGAGCCACTGAAGCTTTCTTT

v_gene: TRBV5-1
abundance: once
d_gene: NA
j_gene: TRBJ2-5
CDR3aa: CASSLVRGETQYF
CDR3nt: TGCGCCAGCAGCTTGGTGAGAGGGGAGACCCAGTACTTC

v_gene: TRBV9
abundance: NA
d_gene: TRBD1
j_gene: TRBJ2-7
CDR3aa: CASSGTGFENEQYF
CDR3nt: TGTGCCAGCAGCGGGACAGGGTTTGAGAACGAGCAGTACTTC

v_gene: TRBV15
abundance: NA
d_gene: TRBD1
j_gene: TRBJ2-7
CDR3aa: CATSTDRGRSEQYF
CDR3nt: TGTGCCACCAGCACGGACAGGGGGCGATCCGAGCAGTACTTC

v_gene: TRBV6-1
abundance: NA
d_gene: NA
j_gene: TRBJ2-3
CDR3aa: CASSEGAGNTQYF
CDR3nt: TGTGCCAGCAGTGAAGGGGCAGGGAATACGCAGTATTTT

v_gene: TRBV5-1
abundance: NA
d_gene: TRBD1
j_gene: TRBJ1-1
CDR3aa: CASSGRDRDSAEAFF
CDR3nt: TGCGCCAGCAGCGGCCGGGACAGGGACTCAGCTGAAGCTTTCTTT

v_gene: TRBV7-8
abundance: few
d_gene: NA
j_gene: TRBJ2-4
CDR3aa: CASSSKPGKGNIQYF
CDR3nt: TGTGCCAGCAGCTCAAAGCCAGGGAAAGGAAACATTCAGTACTTC

v_gene: TRBV28
abundance: NA
d_gene: NA
j_gene: TRBJ2-3
CDR3aa: CASSWRGMGTDTQYF
CDR3nt: TGTGCCAGCAGTTGGCGAGGGATGGGAACAGATACGCAGTATTTT

v_gene: TRBV5-4
abundance: NA
d_gene: NA
j_gene: TRBJ1-1
CDR3aa: CASSGAGRGDTEAFF
CDR3nt: TGTGCCAGCAGCGGGGCGGGCAGGGGAGACACTGAAGCTTTCTTT

v_gene: TRBV2
abundance: NA
d_gene: NA
j_gene: TRBJ1-4
CDR3aa: CASSEGATNEKLFF
CDR3nt: TGTGCCAGCAGTGAAGGGGCGACTAATGAAAAACTGTTTTTT

v_gene: TRBV5-5
abundance: NA
d_gene: TRBD1
j_gene: TRBJ2-1
CDR3aa: CASSTGTVYNEQFF
CDR3nt: TGTGCCAGCAGCACCGGGACAGTTTACAATGAGCAGTTCTTC

v_gene: TRBV5-1
abundance: once
d_gene: TRBD1
j_gene: TRBJ2-7
CDR3aa: CASSLAGQGAPYEQYF
CDR3nt: TGCGCCAGCAGCTTGGCCGGACAGGGGGCACCCTACGAGCAGTACTTC

v_gene: TRBV25-1
abundance: NA
d_gene: NA
j_gene: TRBJ2-5
CDR3aa: CASSEYGGQGRETQYF
CDR3nt: TGTGCCAGCAGTGAATACGGTGGGCAGGGGCGAGAGACCCAGTACTTC

v_gene: TRBV4-1
abundance: NA
d_gene: NA
j_gene: TRBJ2-1
CDR3aa: CASSQDGAYEQFF
CDR3nt: TGCGCCAGCAGCCAAGATGGGGCATATGAGCAGTTCTTC

v_gene: TRBV4-1
abundance: NA
d_gene: NA
j_gene: TRBJ1-3
CDR3aa: CASSQDLRDTGIMMYF
CDR3nt: TGCGCCAGCAGCCAAGATCTAAGGGACACTGGTATTATGATGTATTTT